The clone carrying this TCR beta chain was recorded many times. The data were obtained in a study of neurological immune-mediated disorders. The authors produced cDNA by 5'RACE using 10-nucleotide random UMIs. TCRdb re-called the 5' RACE reads through MiXCR, storing one row per CDR3 protein. The repertoire holds over 55,000 distinct CDR3 sequences, with about 2.5% as singletons. CDR1 and CDR2 from the germline V gene are ENHRY and SYGVKD. This CDR3 has 14 amino acids. The V end was cut by 2 bases, the J end by 5 bases, with 12 bases between. The V and J genes are TRBV10-3 and TRBJ2-5; D not resolved. Sequencing was done on a sample of PBMCs. The sequence was obtained from a man in his forties or fifties with multiple sclerosis. For the CDR3, the DNA is TGTGCCATCAGTGAGCGGACCCAATTGGAGACCCAGTACTTC. Residues: CAISERTQLETQYF.